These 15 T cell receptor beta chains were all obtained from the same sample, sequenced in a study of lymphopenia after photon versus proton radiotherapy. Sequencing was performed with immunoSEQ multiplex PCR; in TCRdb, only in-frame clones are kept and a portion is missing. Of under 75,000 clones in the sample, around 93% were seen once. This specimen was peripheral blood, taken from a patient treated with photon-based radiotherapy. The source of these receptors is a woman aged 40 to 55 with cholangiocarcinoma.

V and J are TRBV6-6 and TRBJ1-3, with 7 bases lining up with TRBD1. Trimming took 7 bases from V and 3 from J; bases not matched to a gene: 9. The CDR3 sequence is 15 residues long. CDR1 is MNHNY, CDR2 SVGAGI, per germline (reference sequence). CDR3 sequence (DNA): TGTGCCAGCACTCCTGAGGGGGCTCTTGGAAACACCATATATTTT. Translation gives CASTPEGALGNTIYF.

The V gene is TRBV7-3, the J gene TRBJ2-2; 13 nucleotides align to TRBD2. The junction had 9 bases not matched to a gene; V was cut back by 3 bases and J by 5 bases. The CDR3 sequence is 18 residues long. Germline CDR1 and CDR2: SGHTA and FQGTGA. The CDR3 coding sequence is TGTGCCAGCAGCTTTACCGGGACTAGCGGGGCCGTAACCGGGGAGCTGTTTTTT. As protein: CASSFTGTSGAVTGELFF. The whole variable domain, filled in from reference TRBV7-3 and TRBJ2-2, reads GAGVSQTPSNKVTEKGKYVELRCDPISGHTALYWYRQSLGQGPEFLIYFQGTGAADDSGLPNDRFFAVRPEGSVSTLKIQRTERGDSAVYLCASSFTGTSGAVTGELFFGEGSRLTVL.

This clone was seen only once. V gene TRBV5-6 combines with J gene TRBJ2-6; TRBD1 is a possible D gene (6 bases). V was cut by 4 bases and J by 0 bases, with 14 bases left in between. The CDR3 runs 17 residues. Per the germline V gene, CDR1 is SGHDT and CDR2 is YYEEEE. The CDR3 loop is CASSPQGLSSGANVLTF. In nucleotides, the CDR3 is TGTGCCAGCAGCCCCCAGGGGCTCAGCTCTGGGGCCAACGTCCTGACTTTC.

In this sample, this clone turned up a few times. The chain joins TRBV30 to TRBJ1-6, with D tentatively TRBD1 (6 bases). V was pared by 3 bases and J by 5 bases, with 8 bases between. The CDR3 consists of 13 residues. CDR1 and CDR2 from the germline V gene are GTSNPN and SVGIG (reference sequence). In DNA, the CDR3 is TGTGCCTGGAGGGGACAAAATAATTCACCCCTCCACTTT. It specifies CAWRGQNNSPLHF.

The CDR3 DNA reads as TGTGCCAGTACCAAAGGACCGGGGGCCAATCAGCCCCAGCATTTT. Protein sequence: CASTKGPGANQPQHF. This chain connects TRBV19 to TRBJ1-5; D is perhaps TRBD1 (6 bases). The CDR3 spans 15 residues. V was cut by 7 bases and J by 3 bases, with 16 bases left in between. In germline, CDR1 is LNHDA, CDR2 SQIVND (reference sequence).

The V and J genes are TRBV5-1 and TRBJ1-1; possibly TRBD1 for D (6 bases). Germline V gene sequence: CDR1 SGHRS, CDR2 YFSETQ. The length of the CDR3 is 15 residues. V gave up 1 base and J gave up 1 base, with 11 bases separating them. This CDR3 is CASSLPGAGNTEAFF. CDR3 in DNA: TGCGCCAGCAGCTTGCCGGGGGCCGGGAACACTGAAGCTTTCTTT.

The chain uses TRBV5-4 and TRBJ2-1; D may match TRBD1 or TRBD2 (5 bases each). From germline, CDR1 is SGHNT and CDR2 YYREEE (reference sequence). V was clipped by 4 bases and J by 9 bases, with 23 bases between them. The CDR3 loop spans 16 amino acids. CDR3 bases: TGTGCCAGCAGCCCCTACGGGACCGGACCGGTGAGTGAGCAGTTCTTC. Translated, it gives CASSPYGTGPVSEQFF.

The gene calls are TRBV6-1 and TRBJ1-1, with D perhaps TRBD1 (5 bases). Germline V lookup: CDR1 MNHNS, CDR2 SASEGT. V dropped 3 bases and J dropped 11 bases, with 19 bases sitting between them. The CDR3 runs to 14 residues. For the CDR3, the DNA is TGTGCCAGCAGTGACGGGGGACTCATCGAGCATGCTTTCTTT. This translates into CASSDGGLIEHAFF.

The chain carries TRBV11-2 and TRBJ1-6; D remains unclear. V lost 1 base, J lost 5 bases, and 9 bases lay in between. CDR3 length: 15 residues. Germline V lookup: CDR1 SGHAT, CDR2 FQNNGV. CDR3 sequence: CASSLATGNNSPLHF. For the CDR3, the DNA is TGTGCCAGCAGCTTAGCAACCGGGAATAATTCACCCCTCCACTTT.

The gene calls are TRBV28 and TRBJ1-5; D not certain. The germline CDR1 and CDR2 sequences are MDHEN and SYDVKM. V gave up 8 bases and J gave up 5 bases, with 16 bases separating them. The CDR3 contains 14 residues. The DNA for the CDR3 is TGTGCCAGCCACCCGGACGGTGTAGATCAGCCCCAGCATTTT. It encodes CASHPDGVDQPQHF.

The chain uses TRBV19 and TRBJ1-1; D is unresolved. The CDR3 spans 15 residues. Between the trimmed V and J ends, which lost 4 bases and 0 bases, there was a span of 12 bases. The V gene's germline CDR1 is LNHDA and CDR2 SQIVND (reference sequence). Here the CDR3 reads CASSKPSGLNTEAFF. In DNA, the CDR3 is TGTGCCAGTAGTAAGCCCTCCGGCTTGAACACTGAAGCTTTCTTT.

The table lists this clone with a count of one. The CDR3 nucleotides read TGTGCCAGCAACGATTACCGGGACACTGAAGCTTTCTTT. Its protein product is CASNDYRDTEAFF. The chain combines TRBV5-6 with TRBJ1-1, with unresolved D. Germline lookup yields CDR1 SGHDT and CDR2 YYEEEE. This CDR3 contains 13 residues. Trimming stripped 6 bases from V and 3 bases from J, with 12 bases between.

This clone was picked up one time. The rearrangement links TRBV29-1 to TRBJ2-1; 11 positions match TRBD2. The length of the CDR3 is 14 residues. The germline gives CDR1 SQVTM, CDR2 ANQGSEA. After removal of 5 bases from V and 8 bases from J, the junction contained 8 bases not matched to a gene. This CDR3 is CSVPSSGGPDEQFF. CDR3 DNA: TGCAGCGTTCCATCTAGCGGGGGGCCGGATGAGCAGTTCTTC.

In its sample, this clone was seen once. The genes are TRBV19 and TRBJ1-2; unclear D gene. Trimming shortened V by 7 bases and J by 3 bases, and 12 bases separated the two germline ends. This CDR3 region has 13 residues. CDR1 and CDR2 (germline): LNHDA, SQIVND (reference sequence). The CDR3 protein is CASNYEEDYGYTF. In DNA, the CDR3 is TGTGCCAGTAATTACGAAGAGGACTATGGCTACACCTTC.

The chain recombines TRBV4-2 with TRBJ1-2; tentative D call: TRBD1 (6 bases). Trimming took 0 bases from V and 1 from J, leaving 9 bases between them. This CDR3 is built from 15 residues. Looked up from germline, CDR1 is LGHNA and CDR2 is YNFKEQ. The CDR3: CASSQETQGNYGYTF. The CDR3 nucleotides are TGTGCCAGCAGCCAAGAAACACAGGGTAACTATGGCTACACCTTC.